The source of this T cell receptor (beta chain) is a study of regulatory T cells in long-lasting Graves disease. Stated time point: persistent/refractory GD, antithyroid drugs over 5 years with positive TRAb. Construction of the TCR library relied on RNA isolated from PBMCs. Arm-PCR of CDR3 regions and iRepertoire HTBI primers were the basis on which TCR beta libraries were built. Study processing details: Identified segments across samples numbered some 62 TRBV and roughly 15 TRBJ. Using its own MiXCR run on the multiplex PCR reads, TCRdb lists one record per CDR3 protein. These V and J calls are TCRdb output, not the study's own analysis. The sample contains 650,000 to 700,000 distinct CDR3 sequences, 25% to 30% of which appear only once. The junction had 11 bases not matched to a gene; V was cut back by 7 bases and J by 5 bases. Germline lookup yields CDR1 DFQATT and CDR2 SNEGSKA (reference sequence). The CDR3 extends over 14 amino acids.

This clonotype originated in a female donor with Graves disease. Material: peripheral blood mononuclear cells (PBMCs), obtained when the disease was refractory, from a patient treated with antithyroid drugs. This rearrangement joins TRBV20-1 to TRBJ2-7; TRBD2 matches at 10 bases. The CDR3: CSVFPGLASHEQYF. The DNA for the CDR3 is TGCAGTGTATTCCCGGGACTAGCGTCTCACGAGCAGTACTTC.